This is a list of T cell receptor beta chains from one sample in a study of cytomegalovirus exposure and HLA in healthy donors. The assay was immunoSEQ multiplex PCR, and TCRdb's table has in-frame clones only and misses some. The sample records approximately 190,000 clones, more than 65% being singletons. The material sequenced was PBMCs. These receptors were taken from a man in his fifties or sixties in good health and CMV-seronegative. Both conserved end residues are trimmed from each CDR3.

J: TRBJ2-5; V: TRBV6-5; CDR3: ASSLRGLKETQY
J: TRBJ2-1; V: TRBV6-5; CDR3: ASSSGLPYMDEQF
J: TRBJ1-2; V: TRBV9; CDR3: ASSASRTLEGYT
J: TRBJ1-1; V: TRBV20-1; CDR3: SAADQGLAF
J: TRBJ1-5; V: TRBV5-8; CDR3: ASSLGSGLNQPQH
J: TRBJ2-7; V: TRBV7-8; CDR3: ASSMDRVVDEQY
J: TRBJ1-3; V: TRBV14; CDR3: ASSLTGGVGTIY
J: TRBJ2-7; V: TRBV5-6; CDR3: ASSLEARRSYEQY
J: TRBJ1-6; V: TRBV11-2; CDR3: ASSVAGLNSPLH
J: TRBJ1-6; V: TRBV4-1; CDR3: ASTGTADSPLH
J: TRBJ1-1; V: TRBV7-9; CDR3: ASSADRSEAF
J: TRBJ2-1; V: TRBV2; CDR3: ASTPRDIPYNEQF
J: TRBJ1-2; V: TRBV5-1; CDR3: ASSLQAYNYGYT
J: TRBJ1-6; V: TRBV2; CDR3: ASSMGTGNNSPLH
J: TRBJ2-7; V: TRBV30; CDR3: ALTVSYEQY
J: TRBJ1-1; V: TRBV18; CDR3: ASSLERQANEAF
J: TRBJ1-2; V: TRBV5-8; CDR3: ASSMNVRSIYGYT
J: TRBJ2-7; V: TRBV27; CDR3: ASSFSTGAEQY
J: TRBJ1-6; V: TRBV30; CDR3: AWSAGGVHSPLH
J: TRBJ2-5; V: TRBV7-2; CDR3: ASSLQETQY
J: TRBJ1-6; V: TRBV4-3; CDR3: ASSQRTGSAYNSPLH
J: TRBJ1-1; V: TRBV6-1; CDR3: ASRGAGTEAF
J: TRBJ2-2; V: TRBV4-3; CDR3: ASSQDLGSFTGELF
J: TRBJ1-3; V: TRBV12-5; CDR3: ASGLASGGALLGNTIY
J: TRBJ1-5; V: TRBV7-2; CDR3: ASSLWGPQPQH
J: TRBJ1-5; V: TRBV4-1; CDR3: ASSQDRTGVNQPQH
J: TRBJ1-4; V: TRBV7-9; CDR3: SSSLPDRASGEKLF
J: TRBJ1-1; V: TRBV6-5; CDR3: ATRSKYGAF
J: TRBJ1-2; V: TRBV5-1; CDR3: ASSLEGQTYNYGYT
J: TRBJ2-1; V: TRBV5-1; CDR3: ASRRSGGAYNEQF
J: TRBJ2-2; V: TRBV6-1; CDR3: ASRLTRLNTGELF
J: TRBJ2-1; V: TRBV5-5; CDR3: ASSLGLAGTFEQF
J: TRBJ1-3; V: TRBV5-4; CDR3: ATGRSSGNTIY
J: TRBJ2-1; V: TRBV5-5; CDR3: ASSSGGPAYNEQF
J: TRBJ2-3; V: TRBV6-5; CDR3: ASSLREPTDTQY
J: TRBJ2-7; V: TRBV11-2; CDR3: ASSRVNRYYEQY
J: TRBJ1-2; V: TRBV30; CDR3: AWRAGTGSYGYT
J: TRBJ2-7; V: TRBV10-3; CDR3: AILTGAGGEQY
J: TRBJ1-5; V: TRBV27; CDR3: ASSVRQGSNQPQH
J: TRBJ2-5; V: TRBV19; CDR3: ASSITAGWEETQY
J: NA; V: TRBV5-1; CDR3: ASSGRDRTYEQY
J: TRBJ1-2; V: TRBV5-1; CDR3: ASSLQGVGYT
J: TRBJ1-2; V: TRBV11-2; CDR3: ASTSWAANYGYT
J: TRBJ1-6; V: TRBV7-9; CDR3: SSSFGGSPLH
J: TRBJ1-4; V: TRBV19; CDR3: ASSIDRGANEKLF
J: TRBJ2-7; V: TRBV19; CDR3: ASSITGTASHEQY
J: TRBJ2-2; V: TRBV14; CDR3: ASSQESPGELF
J: TRBJ1-2; V: TRBV28; CDR3: ASSLPGSAYGYT
J: TRBJ2-2; V: TRBV10-3; CDR3: AITRTDSPGELF
J: TRBJ1-4; V: TRBV7-9; CDR3: SSSLLQGSEKLF
J: TRBJ2-5; V: TRBV7-2; CDR3: ASSWGEETQY
J: TRBJ2-2; V: TRBV7-3; CDR3: ASSSGGGWTGELF
J: TRBJ2-6; V: TRBV29-1; CDR3: SVAVRGSGANVLT
J: TRBJ1-5; V: TRBV7-8; CDR3: ASSLAGTVQPQH
J: TRBJ2-1; V: TRBV5-1; CDR3: ASSLGTSGTHEQF